The 16 T cell receptor beta chains given below trace back to one sample, sequenced in a study of CD4 T cells in relation to SARS-CoV-2 and coronaviruses. Clones were read by immunoSEQ multiplex PCR, and TCRdb kept only the in-frame ones, dropping some. The sample lists some 43,000 clones, more than 65% occurring once. Their cognate antigens are unknown. Sequencing used naive CD4+ T cells from PBMCs, cultured in vitro. As to subset: naive CD4+ T cells isolated by negative enrichment. These receptors came from an adult with COVID-19.

This clone was observed a handful of times. The chain uses TRBV27 and TRBJ1-1; the match to TRBD1 covers 7 bases. This CDR3 region has 13 residues. Germline trimming cut 6 bases from V and 2 bases from J; bases unmatched to any gene: 3. The V gene's germline CDR1 is MNHEY and CDR2 SMNVEV (reference sequence). In nucleotides, the CDR3 is TGTGCCAGCAGAAACAGGGGCAACACTGAAGCTTTCTTT. Translated: CASRNRGNTEAFF.

V and J are TRBV10-1 and TRBJ2-2; D is unclear. The germline V and J ends were trimmed by 0 bases and 5 bases, with 7 bases remaining between them. CDR1 WNHNN and CDR2 SYGVQD come from the germline V gene (reference sequence). The CDR3 spans 14 residues. CDR3 loop: CASSESRLTGELFF. The CDR3 DNA reads as TGCGCCAGCAGTGAGTCTCGATTAACCGGGGAGCTGTTTTTT.

This clone was detected only once. The rearrangement links TRBV28 to TRBJ2-7; D uncertain. V gave up 7 bases and J gave up 0 bases, with 13 bases separating them. This CDR3 has 14 amino acids. Germline lookup yields CDR1 MDHEN and CDR2 SYDVKM. The CDR3 DNA reads TGTGCCAGCACCGACGTTCTTAGCTCCTACGAGCAGTACTTC. Protein product: CASTDVLSSYEQYF.

The J gene is TRBJ2-5, the V gene TRBV12-3 or TRBV12-4, with 8 nucleotides matching TRBD1. Losses at the gene ends were 2 bases for V and 6 bases for J; bases not matched to a gene: 2. The CDR3 consists of 13 residues. The CDR3 coding sequence is TGTGCCAGCAGTTTAACAGGGGGAAAGACCCAGTACTTC. This gives the protein CASSLTGGKTQYF.

This sequence joins TRBV28 and TRBJ2-7, with 8 bases aligning to TRBD1. The germline V gene encodes CDR1 MDHEN and CDR2 SYDVKM. CDR3 length: 13 residues. With 2 bases clipped from V and 4 bases from J, the junction kept 1 base outside the gene matches. CDR3 amino acids: CASSLQGAYEQYF. The CDR3 nucleotides are TGTGCCAGCAGTTTACAGGGGGCATACGAGCAGTACTTC.

The V call is TRBV7-6, the J call TRBJ2-5, with D unresolved. The CDR3 runs to 16 residues. The V gene lost 5 bases and the J gene lost 7 bases, with 23 bases spanning the gap. The germline gives CDR1 SGHVS, CDR2 FNYEAQ. This CDR3 reads CASSPDGPVPVSTQYF. CDR3 nucleotide sequence: TGTGCCAGCAGCCCGGACGGGCCCGTCCCGGTTTCGACCCAGTACTTC.

The chain uses TRBV28 and TRBJ1-5; a possible D gene is TRBD1 (6 bases). Germline-derived CDR1 and CDR2 are MDHEN and SYDVKM. The CDR3 consists of 14 residues. V was shortened by 6 bases and J by 4 bases, with 13 bases between the two germline ends. The CDR3 loop reads CASSPPQGNQPQHF. CDR3 nucleotides: TGTGCCAGCAGCCCCCCCCAGGGGAATCAGCCCCAGCATTTT.

The chain links TRBV2 to TRBJ2-7; D is uncertain. Germline CDR1 SNHLY, CDR2 FYNNEI. V lost 6 bases and J lost 2, with 11 bases in between. The CDR3 contains 13 residues. CDR3 region: CASSLGQTYEQYF. CDR3 DNA sequence: TGTGCCAGCAGCCTGGGCCAGACCTACGAGCAGTACTTC.

This rearrangement joins TRBV3-1 (or the pseudogene TRBV3-2) to TRBJ2-5, with 8 positions matching TRBD1. The CDR3 has 16 amino acids. Unmatched junction bases numbered 13, after V lost 5 bases and J lost 5 bases. CDR1 is LGHDT, CDR2 YNNKEL, per germline (reference sequence). CDR3 nucleotides: TGTGCCAGCAGCTTCGGGGGACAGGTTAGTAAGGAGACCCAGTACTTC. Translated, it gives CASSFGGQVSKETQYF.

This chain joins TRBV6-5 and TRBJ2-7, with a possible D match to TRBD2 (6 bases). From germline, CDR1 is MNHEY and CDR2 SVGAGI. This CDR3 is built from 15 residues. V was trimmed by 6 bases and J by 4 bases, leaving 19 bases between them. The CDR3, as DNA: TGTGCCAGCAGGCGAATGTTAGCGGAGGGTTACGAGCAGTACTTC. Translating it yields CASRRMLAEGYEQYF.

The genes are TRBV5-1 and TRBJ2-3; D call uncertain. This CDR3 is 13 amino acids long. V gave up 3 bases and J gave up 1 base, with 6 bases separating them. Per germline, CDR1 SGHRS and CDR2 YFSETQ. For the CDR3, the DNA is TGCGCCAGCAGCTCCGGCCGCACAGATACGCAGTATTTT. Translation gives CASSSGRTDTQYF. The variable domain in full, with the rest retrieved from reference TRBV5-1 and TRBJ2-3, is KAGVTQTPRYLIKTRGQQVTLSCSPISGHRSVSWYQQTPGQGLQFLFEYFSETQRNKGNFPGRFSGRQFSNSRSEMNVSTLELGDSALYLCASSSGRTDTQYFGPGTRLTVL.

This clone was observed a few times. Other DNA variants within this sample encode the same CDR3. The CDR3 sequence: CASSYGYNEQFF. CDR3 nucleotide sequence: TGTGCCAGCAGTTACGGTTACAATGAGCAGTTCTTC. The rearrangement uses TRBV6-2 or TRBV6-3 and TRBJ2-1; D ambiguous. Per the germline V gene, CDR1 is MNHEY and CDR2 is SVGEGT. Deletions cut 2 bases from V and 4 bases from J, with 3 bases between. This CDR3 spans 12 amino acids.

V gene TRBV11-2 combines with J gene TRBJ2-3; 10 nucleotides line up with TRBD2. The germline CDR1 and CDR2 sequences are SGHAT and FQNNGV. The CDR3 loop spans 19 amino acids. The V gene end was trimmed by 2 bases and the J gene end by 0 bases; junction bases not matched to a gene: 11. The CDR3 coding sequence is TGTGCCAGCAGCTTAAGAGGGGCCAGACTAGCGGGTAGCACAGATACGCAGTATTTT. Its protein product is CASSLRGARLAGSTDTQYF.

This sequence joins TRBV7-3 and TRBJ2-1; 9 nucleotides agree with TRBD1. With 3 bases clipped from V and 8 bases from J, the junction kept 8 bases outside the gene matches. Germline assignment: CDR1 SGHTA and CDR2 FQGTGA. This CDR3 is built from 15 residues. CDR3 sequence reads: CASSLRQGGIYEQFF. For the CDR3, the DNA is TGTGCCAGCAGCTTGAGACAGGGGGGGATATATGAGCAGTTCTTC.

This clone was recorded once. This chain connects TRBV7-9 to TRBJ2-7; 8 nucleotides align to TRBD1. Trimming at V came to 3 bases and at J to 2 bases, leaving 3 bases not matched to a gene. Germline-derived CDR1 and CDR2 are SEHNR and FQNEAQ (reference sequence). This CDR3 is built from 14 residues. CDR3 loop: CASSFRQGTYEQYF. Here the CDR3 DNA reads TGTGCCAGCAGCTTTCGACAGGGGACCTACGAGCAGTACTTC.

J is TRBJ2-1 and V is TRBV6-1; 7 nucleotides line up with TRBD2. CDR1 is MNHNS, CDR2 SASEGT, per germline. The CDR3 runs 14 residues. V gave up 1 base and J gave up 8 bases; unmatched junction bases: 5. CDR3 DNA: TGTGCCAGCAGTGAAGTTTGGGGGGGGGATGAGCAGTTCTTC. This codes for CASSEVWGGDEQFF.